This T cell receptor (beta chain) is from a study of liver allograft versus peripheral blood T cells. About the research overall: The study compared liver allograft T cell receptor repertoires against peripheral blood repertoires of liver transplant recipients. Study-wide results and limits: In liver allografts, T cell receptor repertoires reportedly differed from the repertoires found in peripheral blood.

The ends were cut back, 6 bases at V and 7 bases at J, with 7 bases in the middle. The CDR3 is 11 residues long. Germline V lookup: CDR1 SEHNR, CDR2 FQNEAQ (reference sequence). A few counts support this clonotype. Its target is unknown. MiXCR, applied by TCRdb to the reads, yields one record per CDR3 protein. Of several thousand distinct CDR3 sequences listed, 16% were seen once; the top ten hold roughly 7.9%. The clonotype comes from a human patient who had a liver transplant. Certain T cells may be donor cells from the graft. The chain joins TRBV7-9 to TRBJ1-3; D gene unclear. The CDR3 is CASRVINTIYF. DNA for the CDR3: TGTGCCAGCAGAGTCATTAACACCATATATTTT.